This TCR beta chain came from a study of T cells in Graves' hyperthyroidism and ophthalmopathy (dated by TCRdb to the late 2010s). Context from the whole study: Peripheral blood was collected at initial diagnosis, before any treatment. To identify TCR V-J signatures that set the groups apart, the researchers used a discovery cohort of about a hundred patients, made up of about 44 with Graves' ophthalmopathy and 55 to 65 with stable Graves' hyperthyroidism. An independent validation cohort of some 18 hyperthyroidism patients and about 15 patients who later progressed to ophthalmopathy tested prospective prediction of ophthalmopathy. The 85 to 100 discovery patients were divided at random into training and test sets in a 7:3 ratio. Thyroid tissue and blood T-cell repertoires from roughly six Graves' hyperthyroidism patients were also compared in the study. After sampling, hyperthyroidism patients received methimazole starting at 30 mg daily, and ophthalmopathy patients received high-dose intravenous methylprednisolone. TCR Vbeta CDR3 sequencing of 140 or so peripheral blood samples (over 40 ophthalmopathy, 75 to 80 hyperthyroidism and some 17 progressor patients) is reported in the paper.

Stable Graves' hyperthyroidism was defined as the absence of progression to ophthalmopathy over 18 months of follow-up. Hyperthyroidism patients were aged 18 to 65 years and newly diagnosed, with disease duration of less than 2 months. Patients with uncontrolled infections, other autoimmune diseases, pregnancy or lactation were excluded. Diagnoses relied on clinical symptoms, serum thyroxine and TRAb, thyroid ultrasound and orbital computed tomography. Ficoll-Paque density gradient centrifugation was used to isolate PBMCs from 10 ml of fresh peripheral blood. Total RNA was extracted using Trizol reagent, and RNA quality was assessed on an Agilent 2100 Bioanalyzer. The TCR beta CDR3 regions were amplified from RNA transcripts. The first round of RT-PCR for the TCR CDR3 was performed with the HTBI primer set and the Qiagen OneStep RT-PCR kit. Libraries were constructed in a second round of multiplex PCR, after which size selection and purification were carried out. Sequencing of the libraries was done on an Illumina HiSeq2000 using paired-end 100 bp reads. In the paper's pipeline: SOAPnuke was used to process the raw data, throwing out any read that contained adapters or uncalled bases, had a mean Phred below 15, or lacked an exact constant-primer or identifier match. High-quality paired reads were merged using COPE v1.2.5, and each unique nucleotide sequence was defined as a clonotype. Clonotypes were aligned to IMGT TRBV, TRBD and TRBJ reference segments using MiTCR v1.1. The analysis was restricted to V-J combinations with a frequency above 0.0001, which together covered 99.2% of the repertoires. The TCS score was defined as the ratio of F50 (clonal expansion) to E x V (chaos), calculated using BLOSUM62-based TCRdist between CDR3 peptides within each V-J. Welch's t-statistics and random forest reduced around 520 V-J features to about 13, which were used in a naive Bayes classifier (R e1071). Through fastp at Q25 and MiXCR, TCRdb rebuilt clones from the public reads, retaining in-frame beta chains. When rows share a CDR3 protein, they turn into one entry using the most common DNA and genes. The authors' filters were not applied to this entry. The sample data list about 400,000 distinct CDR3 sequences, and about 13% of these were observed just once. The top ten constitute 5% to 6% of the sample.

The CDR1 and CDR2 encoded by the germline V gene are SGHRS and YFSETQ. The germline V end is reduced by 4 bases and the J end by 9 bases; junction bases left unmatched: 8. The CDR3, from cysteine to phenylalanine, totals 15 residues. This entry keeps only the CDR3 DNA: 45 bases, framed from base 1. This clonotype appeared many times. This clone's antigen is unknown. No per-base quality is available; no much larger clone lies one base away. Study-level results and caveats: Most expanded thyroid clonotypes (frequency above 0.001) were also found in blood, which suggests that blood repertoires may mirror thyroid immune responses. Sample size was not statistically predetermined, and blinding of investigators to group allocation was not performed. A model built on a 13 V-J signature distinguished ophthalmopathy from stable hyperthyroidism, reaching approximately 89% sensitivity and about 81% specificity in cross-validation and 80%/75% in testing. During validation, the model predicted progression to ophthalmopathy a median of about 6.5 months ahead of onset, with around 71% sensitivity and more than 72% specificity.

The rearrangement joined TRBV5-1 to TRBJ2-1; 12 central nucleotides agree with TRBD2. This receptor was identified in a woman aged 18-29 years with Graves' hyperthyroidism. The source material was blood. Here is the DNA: TGCGCCAGCAGCACCGGACTAGCGGGACCGAGTGAGCAGTTCTTC. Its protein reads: CASSTGLAGPSEQFF.